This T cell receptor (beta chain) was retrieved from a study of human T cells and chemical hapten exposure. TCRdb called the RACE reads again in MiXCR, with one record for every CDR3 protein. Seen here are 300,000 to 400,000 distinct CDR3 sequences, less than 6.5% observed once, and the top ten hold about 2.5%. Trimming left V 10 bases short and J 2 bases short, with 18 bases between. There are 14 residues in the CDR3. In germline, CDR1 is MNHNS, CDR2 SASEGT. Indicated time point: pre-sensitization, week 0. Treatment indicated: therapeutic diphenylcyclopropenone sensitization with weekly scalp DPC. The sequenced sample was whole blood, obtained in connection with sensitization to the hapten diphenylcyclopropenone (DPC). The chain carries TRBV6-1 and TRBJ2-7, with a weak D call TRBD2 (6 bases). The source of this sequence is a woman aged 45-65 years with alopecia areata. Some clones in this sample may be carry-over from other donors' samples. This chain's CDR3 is CATDRELGPYEQYF. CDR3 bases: TGTGCCACTGACCGGGAGCTGGGGCCCTACGAGCAGTACTTC.